This TCR beta chain originates from a study of T cell responses to AZD1222 COVID-19 vaccine. The CDR3 contains 13 residues. Deletions cut 0 bases from V and 2 bases from J, with 5 bases between. Germline CDR1 and CDR2: GTSNPN and SVGIG (reference sequence). Sequenced by immunoSEQ multiplex PCR; TCRdb stores in-frame clones only, minus some. The sample consists of 100,000 to 110,000 clones, around 87% of them appearing once. Concerning this clone: As yet, its antigen is unknown.

General study findings and limits: Spike-specific TCR breadth and depth went up after people got two AZD1222 doses.

This TCR was sampled from an adult in good health. V and J are TRBV30 and TRBJ1-3; D is unclear. The sequencing here drew on peripheral blood, taken on day 0 of MenACWY control vaccination. This CDR3 is CAWSVTAGNTIYF. CDR3 DNA: TGTGCCTGGAGTGTAACAGCTGGAAACACCATATATTTT.